Shown below are 24 T cell receptor beta chains from a single sample sequenced in a study of CXCR3-negative and CXCR3-positive naive CD8 T cells. cDNA libraries for TRB were generated by 5' RACE incorporating UMI labels. TCRdb re-called the 5' RACE reads and shows each CDR3 protein once, DNA omitted. The sample's table shows some 48,000 distinct CDR3 sequences. Sequences were obtained from naive CXCR3- CD8+ T cells from blood. Specified subset: CD45RO-CCR7+CD27+CD95- naive CD8+ T cells lacking CXCR3 (TNR3-). The receptor source for this set is a human donor in good health. Some clones in this sample may be carry-over from other donors' samples.

This chain links TRBV6-5 with TRBJ2-5; TCRdb gives TRBD1 as the D gene, but with no DNA this cannot be confirmed. Germline CDR1 is MNHEY and CDR2 is SVGAGI. The CDR3 is made up of 14 amino acids. CDR3 amino acids: CASSYSTGGATQYF.

V usage is TRBV21-1 and J usage is TRBJ1-1; without DNA, the TCRdb call of TRBD1 cannot be checked. TRBV21-1 is described as a pseudogene. CDR3 length equals 15 residues. CDR3 region: CASSQGDRENTEAFF.

This chain joins TRBV7-9 and TRBJ2-7; TCRdb names TRBD1, which stays unverified in the absence of DNA. The CDR3 extends over 15 amino acids. CDR1 is SEHNR and CDR2 is FQNEAQ in the germline V gene (reference sequence). This CDR3 reads CAVVDGRQEFYEQYF.

CDR3 sequence: CASSLSVAGVEKTQYF. V is TRBV5-1 and J is TRBJ2-5; TCRdb reports TRBD1, a call that lacks DNA to check it against. In germline, CDR1 is SGHRS, CDR2 YFSETQ. The CDR3 is 16 residues long.

This chain connects TRBV6-2 or TRBV6-3 to TRBJ2-7; the D call of TRBD1 rests on TCRdb alone, since no DNA is present to check it. This CDR3 contains 14 residues. Germline assignment: CDR1 MNHEY and CDR2 SVGEGT. The CDR3 is CASSSGTDSYEQYF.

The V gene is TRBV7-9, the J gene TRBJ1-5; TCRdb names TRBD1, which stays unverified in the absence of DNA. From germline, CDR1 is SEHNR and CDR2 FQNEAQ (reference sequence). The CDR3 is 15 amino acids. CDR3 loop: CASSSRDSRDQPQHF.

The V call is TRBV4-3, the J call TRBJ1-1. Germline CDR1 LGHNA, CDR2 YSLEER. The CDR3 has 17 residues. CDR3 amino acids: CASSQDLGDGMNTEAFF.

The chain employs TRBV28 and TRBJ2-7. The CDR3 spans 12 residues. CDR1 MDHEN and CDR2 SYDVKM come from the germline V gene. The CDR3 loop reads CASGWEVYEQYF. Drawing the rest from reference TRBV28 and TRBJ2-7, the complete variable domain is DVKVTQSSRYLVKRTGEKVFLECVQDMDHENMFWYRQDPGLGLRLIYFSYDVKMKEKGDIPEGYSVSREKKERFSLILESASTNQTSMYLCASGWEVYEQYFGPGTRLTVT.

V usage is TRBV10-3 and J usage is TRBJ2-1; TCRdb's D gene call, TRBD2, goes unchecked for lack of DNA. The CDR3 runs 16 residues. The germline CDR1 and CDR2 sequences are ENHRY and SYGVKD. CDR3 region: CAIRDTVAGGPLEQFF.

The chain has TRBV5-4 and TRBJ2-3; TCRdb outputs TRBD2, but without DNA this stays unchecked. Looked up from germline, CDR1 is SGHNT and CDR2 is YYREEE (reference sequence). The CDR3 spans 17 residues. The CDR3 reads CASSPASGSRVTDTQYF.

This rearrangement joins TRBV27 to TRBJ1-1; TCRdb indicates TRBD1, and absent DNA this call remains unverified. The V gene's germline CDR1 is MNHEY and CDR2 SMNVEV (reference sequence). The CDR3 loop spans 15 amino acids. The CDR3: CASSSRDTGGTEAFF.

This sequence joins TRBV28 and TRBJ2-3; checking the TCRdb D call of TRBD2 is not possible without DNA. There are 17 residues in the CDR3. Germline V gene sequence: CDR1 MDHEN, CDR2 SYDVKM. CDR3 region: CASSLYRELERADTQYF.

The rearrangement links TRBV6-2 or TRBV6-3 to TRBJ2-1. The CDR3 is 13 residues long. Germline CDR1 is MNHEY and CDR2 is SVGEGT. This chain's CDR3 is CASSYGRYNEQFF.

The chain has TRBV4-1 and TRBJ1-5; TCRdb designates TRBD1, a call that cannot be tested without DNA. The CDR3 has 17 residues. Germline CDR1 MGHRA, CDR2 YSYEKL. CDR3 in amino acids: CASSQALTGTGNQPQHF.

The rearrangement links TRBV2 to TRBJ2-7. The CDR3 is 12 residues long. Germline CDR1 SNHLY, CDR2 FYNNEI. The chain's CDR3 is CASKLPTYEQYF.

The chain uses TRBV12-3 or TRBV12-4 and TRBJ2-7; the D call from TCRdb, TRBD1, cannot be confirmed without DNA. The CDR3 length is 15 residues. The CDR3 reads CASSLWGQGNNEQYF.

The V and J genes are TRBV6-5 and TRBJ1-4; TCRdb calls TRBD1, which cannot be checked without DNA. The CDR3 length is 15 residues. Germline V gene lookup returns CDR1 MNHEY and CDR2 SVGAGI. The CDR3 sequence: CASSYSQAENEKLFF.

This chain links TRBV7-9 with TRBJ1-2; as DNA is missing, the TRBD1 call by TCRdb cannot be tested. This CDR3 comprises 14 residues. Germline-derived CDR1 and CDR2 are SEHNR and FQNEAQ (reference sequence). CDR3 region: CASSLGGPNYGYTF. The full variable domain, with the rest looked up from reference TRBV7-9 and TRBJ1-2, is DTGVSQNPRHKITKRGQNVTFRCDPISEHNRLYWYRQTLGQGPEFLTYFQNEAQLEKSRLLSDRFSAERPKGSFSTLEIQRTEQGDSAMYLCASSLGGPNYGYTFGSGTRLTVV.

This chain connects TRBV9 to TRBJ2-1; there is no DNA to check the TCRdb D call of TRBD1. Germline V gene lookup returns CDR1 SGDLS and CDR2 YYNGEE. The CDR3 has 17 residues. CDR3 sequence reads: CASGTQSGQGDYNEQFF.

The chain carries TRBV7-3 and TRBJ2-2; TCRdb selects TRBD2, and the lack of DNA leaves this call unchecked. The germline V gene has CDR1 SGHTA and CDR2 FQGTGA. The CDR3 has 14 residues. The CDR3 reads CASSLTASSGELFF. Full variable domain (rest looked up from reference TRBV7-3 and TRBJ2-2): GAGVSQTPSNKVTEKGKYVELRCDPISGHTALYWYRQSLGQGPEFLIYFQGTGAADDSGLPNDRFFAVRPEGSVSTLKIQRTERGDSAVYLCASSLTASSGELFFGEGSRLTVL.

CDR3 loop: CASSQMTGGSYNEQFF. The V gene is TRBV4-3, the J gene TRBJ2-1; the D gene TCRdb calls, TRBD1, cannot be checked with no DNA. CDR1 is LGHNA and CDR2 is YSLEER in the germline V gene. This CDR3 contains 16 residues.

The chain couples TRBV14 to TRBJ1-5. This CDR3 is built from 12 residues. Germline CDR1 SGHDN, CDR2 FVKESK. The CDR3 reads CASSQGYQPQHF.

The chain couples TRBV13 to TRBJ2-5; TCRdb outputs TRBD2, but without DNA this stays unchecked. CDR1 is PRHDT, CDR2 FYEKMQ, per germline (reference sequence). The CDR3 has 14 residues. This CDR3 reads CASSLRRAYETQYF.

This sequence joins TRBV2 and TRBJ2-1; TCRdb reports TRBD1, a call that lacks DNA to check it against. The CDR3 is made up of 14 amino acids. Germline lookup yields CDR1 SNHLY and CDR2 FYNNEI. The CDR3 here is CASRGTGGVYEQFF.